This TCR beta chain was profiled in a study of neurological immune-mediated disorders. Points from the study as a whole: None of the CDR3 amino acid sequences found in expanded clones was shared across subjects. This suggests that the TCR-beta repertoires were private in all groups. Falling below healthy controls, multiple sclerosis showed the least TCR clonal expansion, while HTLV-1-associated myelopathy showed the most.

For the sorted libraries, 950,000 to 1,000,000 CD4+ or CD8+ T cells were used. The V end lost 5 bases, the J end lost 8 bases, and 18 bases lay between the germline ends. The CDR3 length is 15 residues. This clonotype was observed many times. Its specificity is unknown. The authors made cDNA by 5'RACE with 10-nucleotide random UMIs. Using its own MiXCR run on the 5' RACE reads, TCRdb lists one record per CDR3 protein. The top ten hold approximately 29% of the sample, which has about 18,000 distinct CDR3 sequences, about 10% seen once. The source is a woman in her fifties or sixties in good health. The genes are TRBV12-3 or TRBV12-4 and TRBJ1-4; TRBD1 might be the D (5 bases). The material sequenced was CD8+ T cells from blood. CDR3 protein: CASSITGTGGEKLFF. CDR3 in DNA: TGTGCCAGCAGTATTACCGGGACGGGAGGGGAAAAACTGTTTTTT.